Included here is one T cell receptor beta chain sequence, with context. Its antigen is currently unknown. These data are taken from a study of T cell repertoires and HLA-DP antigens. Study outcomes and limitations: Clones undetected before culture averaged roughly 39% against one allele and under 60% against the other.

Germline V lookup: CDR1 MNHEY, CDR2 SVGAGI. With 6 bases removed from V and 7 bases from J, the gap between germline ends came to 16 bases. The CDR3 runs 14 residues. TCRdb's copy holds only in-frame clones and misses some; the assay was immunoSEQ multiplex PCR. This table has about 110,000 clones, nearly 95% appearing once. This TCR was sampled from a woman aged 18 to 35 in good health and CMV-seronegative. The chain links TRBV6-5 to TRBJ1-5, with D perhaps TRBD1 (6 bases). The specimen sequenced was CD4+ T cells from PBMCs. The DNA for the CDR3 is TGTGCCAGCAGCAACGACCTCCAGGGGCAGCCCCAGCATTTT. This sequence encodes CASSNDLQGQPQHF.